Here is one TCR beta chain with its context. The antigen is unknown. Profiling relied on immunoSEQ multiplex PCR, and the TCRdb table lists in-frame clones only, not all of them. The table has around 33,000 clones, around 90% seen once. This sample was included in a study of OX40 agonist ivuxolimab in advanced cancers. Study-level results: Clonal expansion from baseline to week 6 occurred in both CD4+ and CD8+ T cells. CD4+ T cells averaged fewer expanded clones than CD8+ T cells.

CDR1 and CDR2 from the germline V gene are SNHLY and FYNNEI. The ends were cut back, 6 bases at V and 3 bases at J, with 9 bases in the middle. The CDR3 totals 14 residues. Here the sequenced sample was CD4+ or CD8+ T cells sorted from blood, taken in a trial of the OX40 agonist ivuxolimab. The rearrangement uses TRBV2 and TRBJ1-6, with D maybe TRBD1 (6 bases). This receptor was taken from an adult with an advanced solid tumor such as melanoma, head and neck, liver or kidney cancer. CDR3 DNA: TGTGCCAGCAGCCTCAGGGGCTATAATTCACCCCTCCACTTT. Translating gives CASSLRGYNSPLHF. Variable domain in full (rest from reference TRBV2 and TRBJ1-6): EPEVTQTPSHQVTQMGQEVILRCVPISNHLYFYWYRQILGQKVEFLVSFYNNEISEKSEIFDDQFSVERPDGSNFTLKIRSTKLEDSAMYFCASSLRGYNSPLHFGNGTRLTVT.